This T cell receptor beta chain was profiled in a study of high-grade serous ovarian cancer treatment subgroups (dated by TCRdb to about 2021). For the study in its entirety: On average, each sample produced around 14,000 sequencing reads and thousands of unique TCR beta rearrangements. The study examined TCR beta repertoires in high-grade serous ovarian cancer patients who were grouped under a laparoscopic triage algorithm by complete gross resection or by neoadjuvant chemotherapy response. The cohort comprised 30 patients: approximately ten with no residual disease after primary surgery (R0), approximately ten excellent NACT responders, and approximately ten poor NACT responders. In total there were roughly 81 samples, since every patient provided one primary tumor sample and two metastatic tumor samples.

As to this clone: No cognate antigen has been identified for it. Base qualities are not at hand, and no much larger clone is one base apart.

Collection of tumor samples took place before definitive surgery or chemotherapy. The MD Anderson Biospecimen Extraction Resource handled genomic DNA extraction, while the MD Anderson Cancer Genomics Laboratory carried out the TCR sequencing. V trim: 3 bases; J trim: 6 bases; unmatched bases: 9. The germline V gene (reference sequence) specifies LNHNV as CDR1 and YYDKDF as CDR2. The CDR3 starts with the cysteine, ends with the phenylalanine, and has 16 residues. CDR3 DNA only is kept here, 48 bases in frame from base 1. Overall results and qualifications from the work: TCR clonal relatedness correlated positively with neoantigen level and, by trend, with copy number variation and mutation load from whole-genome sequencing. The TCR repertoire analyses centered on CDR3, and CDR1 and CDR2 were not analyzed. Bulk tumor TCR sequencing lacked spatial information, limiting insight into HGSC tumor complexity and diversity. Tumors from the same patient had repertoire similarity ranging from about 0.095 to 0.79, while tumors from different patients showed almost no similarity.

The roughly 100 tumor samples were subjected to high-throughput TCR profiling using ImmunoSEQ. The authors' pipeline ran thus. Repertoire diversity metrics included richness (unique productive sequences), clonality, evenness and relatedness; Bhattacharyya coefficient assessed similarity between samples. A sensitivity analysis that removed TCRs with fewer than two reads produced consistent conclusions. The table was pulled from immuneACCESS by TCRdb, which kept in-frame rearrangements only. Such tables lose some clones; where checked, under half of the loss comes from unresolved V genes, and the rest has no known cause. V and J calls and clone size are those listed in that table; D and trimming were worked out from the DNA. The sample yields fewer than 20,000 clones; roughly 70% were counted once. The ten largest clones add up to more than 3.5% of the sample.

This sequence was found in a human donor with high-grade serous ovarian cancer. The sequence joins TRBV15 to TRBJ2-2; 8 bases in the middle match TRBD1. Sequencing was carried out using tumor tissue. The CDR3 region has the sequence CATSSGSQGAAGELFF. The DNA sequence follows: TGTGCCACCAGCAGCGGAAGTCAGGGGGCTGCCGGGGAGCTGTTTTTT.